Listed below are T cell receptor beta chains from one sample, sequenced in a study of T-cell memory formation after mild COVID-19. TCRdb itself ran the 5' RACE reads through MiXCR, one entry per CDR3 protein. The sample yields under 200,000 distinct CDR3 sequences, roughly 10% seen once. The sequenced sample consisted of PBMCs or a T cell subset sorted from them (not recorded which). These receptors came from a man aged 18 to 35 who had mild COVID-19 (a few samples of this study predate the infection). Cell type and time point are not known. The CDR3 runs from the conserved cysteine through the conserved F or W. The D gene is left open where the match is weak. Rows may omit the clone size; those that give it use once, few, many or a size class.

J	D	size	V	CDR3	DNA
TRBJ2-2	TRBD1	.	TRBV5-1	CASSPTGTGDRGELFF	TGCGCCAGCAGTCCCACCGGGACAGGGGATCGCGGGGAGCTGTTTTTT
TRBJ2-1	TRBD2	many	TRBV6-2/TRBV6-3	CASSYARRGNNEQFF	TGTGCCAGCAGTTACGCCCGGCGGGGGAACAATGAGCAGTTCTTC
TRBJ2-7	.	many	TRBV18	CASSPDGAYEQYF	TGTGCCAGCTCACCGGACGGTGCCTACGAGCAGTACTTC
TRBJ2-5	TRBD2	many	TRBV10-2	CASSFSGGETQYF	TGCGCCAGCAGTTTTAGCGGGGGAGAGACCCAGTACTTC
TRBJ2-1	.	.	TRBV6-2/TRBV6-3	CASSPRTGSSEQFF	TGTGCCAGCAGTCCAAGAACAGGATCGAGTGAGCAGTTCTTC
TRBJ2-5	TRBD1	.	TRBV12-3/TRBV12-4	CASRLDRDETQYF	TGTGCCAGCAGGCTTGACAGGGATGAGACCCAGTACTTC
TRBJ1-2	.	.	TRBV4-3	CASSPQNSIGYTF	TGCGCCAGCAGCCCCCAAAATTCGATTGGCTACACCTTC
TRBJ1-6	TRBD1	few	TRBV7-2	CASSHPPGQGRSPLHF	TGTGCCAGCAGCCACCCCCCCGGACAGGGTAGATCACCCCTCCACTTT
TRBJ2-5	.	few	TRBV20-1	CSARDLLGEETQYF	TGCAGTGCTAGGGACCTTTTGGGGGAAGAGACCCAGTACTTC
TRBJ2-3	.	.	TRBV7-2	CASSWGVHTDTQYF	TGTGCCAGCAGCTGGGGGGTCCACACAGATACGCAGTATTTT
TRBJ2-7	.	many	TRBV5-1	CASSEGYEQYF	TGCGCCAGCTCGGAAGGCTACGAGCAGTACTTC
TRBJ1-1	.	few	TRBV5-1	CASSLEGPGDTEAFF	TGCGCCAGCAGCTTGGAGGGGCCTGGGGACACTGAAGCTTTCTTT
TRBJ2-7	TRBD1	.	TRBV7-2	CASSFDRGEYEQYF	TGTGCCAGCAGCTTCGACAGGGGAGAGTACGAGCAGTACTTC
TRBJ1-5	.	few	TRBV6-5	CASSYERYNQPQHF	TGTGCCAGCAGTTATGAGCGTTACAATCAGCCCCAGCATTTT
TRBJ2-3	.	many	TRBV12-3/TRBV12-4	CASSSVRGSAWGTDTQYF	TGTGCCAGCAGTTCAGTCCGGGGGTCGGCTTGGGGCACAGATACGCAGTATTTT
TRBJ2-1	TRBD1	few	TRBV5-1	CASSPGQGVDEQFF	TGCGCCAGCAGCCCCGGACAGGGGGTGGATGAGCAGTTCTTC
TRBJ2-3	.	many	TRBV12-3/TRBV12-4	CASISPEGTDTQYF	TGTGCCAGCATTTCCCCTGAGGGGACAGATACGCAGTATTTT
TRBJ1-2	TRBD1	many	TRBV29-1	CSVRTGTNYGYTF	TGCAGCGTTAGGACAGGGACTAACTATGGCTACACCTTC
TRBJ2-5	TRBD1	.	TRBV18	CASSPSDRVQYF	TGTGCCAGCTCACCCTCCGACAGGGTCCAGTACTTC
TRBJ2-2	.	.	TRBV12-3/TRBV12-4	CASSSSRTGELFF	TGTGCCAGCAGTTCGAGCCGGACCGGGGAGCTGTTTTTT
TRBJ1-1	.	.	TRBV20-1	CSANHPGVPTEAFF	TGCAGTGCAAACCACCCCGGGGTCCCCACTGAAGCTTTCTTT
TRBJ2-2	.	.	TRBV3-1	CASSQARNTGELFF	TGTGCCAGCAGCCAGGCTAGGAACACCGGGGAGCTGTTTTTT
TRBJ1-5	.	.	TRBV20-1	CSARTVGSNQPQHF	TGCAGTGCTAGAACCGTCGGGAGCAATCAGCCCCAGCATTTT
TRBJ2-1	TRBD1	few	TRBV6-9	CASSSGQGVNEQFF	TGTGCCAGCAGTTCGGGACAGGGGGTTAATGAGCAGTTCTTC
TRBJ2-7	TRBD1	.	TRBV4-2	CASSQKAGQGYEQYF	TGTGCCAGCAGCCAGAAGGCGGGACAGGGCTACGAGCAGTACTTC
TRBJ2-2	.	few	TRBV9	CASSVEGRGGGTGELFF	TGTGCCAGCAGCGTAGAGGGTCGTGGAGGGGGCACCGGGGAGCTGTTTTTT
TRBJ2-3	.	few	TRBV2	CAGQTLSSTDTQYF	TGTGCCGGACAAACATTGAGCTCCACAGATACGCAGTATTTT
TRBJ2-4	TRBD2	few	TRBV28	CASSAGGQENIQYF	TGTGCCAGCAGTGCGGGGGGCCAGGAAAACATTCAGTACTTC
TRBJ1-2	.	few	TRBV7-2	CASSLEGRANYGYTF	TGTGCCAGCAGCCTAGAAGGGAGAGCTAACTATGGCTACACCTTC
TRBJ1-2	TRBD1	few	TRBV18	CASSPPGGQGWIYGYTF	TGTGCCAGCTCACCACCAGGAGGACAGGGCTGGATCTATGGCTACACCTTC
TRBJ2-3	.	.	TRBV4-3	CASSQNWLATDTQYF	TGCGCCAGCAGCCAGAATTGGTTGGCCACAGATACGCAGTATTTT
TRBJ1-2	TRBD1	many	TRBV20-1	CSASSGQGPGYTF	TGCAGTGCTAGTTCGGGACAGGGTCCTGGCTACACCTTC
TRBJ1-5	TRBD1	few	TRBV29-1	CSVGGGGENQPQHF	TGCAGCGTTGGGGGAGGGGGCGAAAATCAGCCCCAGCATTTT
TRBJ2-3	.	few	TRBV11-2	CASSLGRGISTDTQYF	TGTGCCAGCAGCTTAGGTCGGGGGATTAGCACAGATACGCAGTATTTT
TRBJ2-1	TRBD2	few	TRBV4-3	CASSHSAGGILGEQFF	TGCGCCAGCAGCCACTCCGCCGGGGGGATCCTCGGTGAGCAGTTCTTC
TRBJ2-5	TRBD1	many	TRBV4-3	CASSQGQTYQETQYF	TGCGCCAGCAGCCAGGGACAGACGTACCAAGAGACCCAGTACTTC
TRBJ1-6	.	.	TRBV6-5	CASSTRKQGNSPLHF	TGTGCCAGCAGTACACGAAAACAGGGAAATTCACCCCTCCACTTT
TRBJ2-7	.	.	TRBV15	CATSREGHYEQYF	TGTGCCACCAGCAGGGAAGGACACTACGAGCAGTACTTC
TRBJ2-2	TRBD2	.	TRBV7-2	CASSLSGSSTGELFF	TGTGCCAGCAGCTTAAGCGGGAGCTCGACCGGGGAGCTGTTTTTT
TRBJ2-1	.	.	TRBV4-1	CASSQDKRGSSYNEQFF	TGCGCCAGCAGCCAAGATAAACGGGGGAGCTCCTACAATGAGCAGTTCTTC
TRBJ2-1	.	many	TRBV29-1	CSGGNGGPYNEQFF	TGCAGCGGTGGTAATGGGGGCCCCTACAATGAGCAGTTCTTC
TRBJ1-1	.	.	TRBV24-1	CATSDPGGEAFF	TGTGCCACCAGTGACCCCGGGGGGGAGGCTTTCTTT
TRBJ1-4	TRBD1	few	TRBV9	CASSGTGRRGEKLFF	TGTGCCAGCAGCGGGACAGGACGACGGGGTGAAAAACTGTTTTTT
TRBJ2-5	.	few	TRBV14	CASSINRETQYF	TGTGCCAGCAGCATAAACAGAGAGACCCAGTACTTC
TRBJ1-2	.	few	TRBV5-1	CASSGGGGSYGYTF	TGCGCCAGCAGCGGAGGAGGGGGAAGCTATGGCTACACCTTC
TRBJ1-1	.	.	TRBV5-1	CASSSPTANTEAFF	TGCGCCAGCAGCAGTCCGACAGCAAACACTGAAGCTTTCTTT
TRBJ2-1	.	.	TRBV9	CASSVYFEGDEQFF	TGTGCCAGCAGCGTATATTTTGAGGGGGATGAGCAGTTCTTC
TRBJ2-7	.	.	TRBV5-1	CASSLSWQGAYEQYF	TGCGCCAGCAGCTTGTCGTGGCAGGGAGCGTACGAGCAGTACTTC
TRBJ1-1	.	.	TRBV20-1	CSARRQPMNTEAFF	TGCAGTGCTAGAAGACAGCCCATGAACACTGAAGCTTTCTTT
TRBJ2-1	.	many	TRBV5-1	CASSLGQGSSSYNEQFF	TGCGCCAGCTCCTTGGGCCAGGGTTCGAGTTCGTACAATGAGCAGTTCTTC
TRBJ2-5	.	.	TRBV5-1	CASSLGVGPETQYF	TGCGCCAGCAGCTTGGGGGTGGGGCCGGAGACCCAGTACTTC
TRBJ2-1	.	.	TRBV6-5	CASVRQGLYNEQFF	TGTGCCAGCGTCCGCCAGGGCCTGTACAATGAGCAGTTCTTC
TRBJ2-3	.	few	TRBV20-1	CSARVPGSTDTQYF	TGCAGTGCTAGAGTACCGGGGAGCACAGATACGCAGTATTTT
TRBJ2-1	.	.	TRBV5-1	CASSLPRGSYNEQFF	TGCGCCAGCAGCCTTCCTCGTGGGTCCTACAATGAGCAGTTCTTC
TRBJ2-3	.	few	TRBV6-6	CASRDYHTDTQYF	TGTGCCAGCAGGGACTACCACACAGATACGCAGTATTTT